A single sample is the source of the 5 T cell receptor beta chains below, sequenced in a study of identical twins' blood T cells. MiXCR, applied by TCRdb to the 5' RACE reads, yields one record per CDR3 protein. The repertoire consists of 350,000 to 400,000 distinct CDR3 sequences, with about 28% occurring once and the leading ten covering about 6.1%. Sequencing input: PBMCs. Receptor source: a woman between 18 and 55 years old in good health.

This clonotype was picked up a small number of times. The J gene is TRBJ1-1, the V gene TRBV12-3 or TRBV12-4; D is uncertain. The V gene lost 3 bases and the J gene lost 1 base, with 12 bases spanning the gap. This CDR3 comprises 15 residues. The CDR3, as DNA: TGTGCCAGCAGTTTTTTTCGGGCGGGGAACACTGAAGCTTTCTTT. This sequence encodes CASSFFRAGNTEAFF.

This rearrangement joins TRBV20-1 to TRBJ1-2; TRBD1 is a possible D gene (6 bases). V shed 1 base and J shed 3 bases, with 12 bases lying between them. CDR3 length: 14 amino acids. Per the germline V gene, CDR1 is DFQATT and CDR2 is SNEGSKA (reference sequence). CDR3 coding DNA: TGCAGTGCTAGAGGAGGGGGGGCCCACTATGGCTACACCTTC. Amino acid sequence: CSARGGGAHYGYTF.

The sample holds many counts of this clonotype. The chain couples TRBV3-1 to TRBJ2-1; D is uncertain. The V gene's germline CDR1 is LGHDT and CDR2 YNNKEL (reference sequence). The CDR3 runs to 14 residues. V shed 1 base and J shed 3 bases, with 7 bases lying between them. The CDR3 here is CASSQVADYNEQFF. In DNA, the CDR3 is TGTGCCAGCAGCCAAGTGGCCGACTACAATGAGCAGTTCTTC.

The V and J genes are TRBV7-9 and TRBJ1-1; D gene unclear. Germline assignment: CDR1 SEHNR and CDR2 FQNEAQ (reference sequence). Trimming removed 1 base from V and 0 bases from J, with 9 bases in between. CDR3 length equals 15 residues. The CDR3 protein is CASSLDRTMNTEAFF. DNA of the CDR3: TGTGCCAGCAGCTTAGATCGCACCATGAACACTGAAGCTTTCTTT.

This chain links TRBV20-1 with TRBJ1-5, with no clear D. The CDR3 is 13 amino acids. Germline V gene sequence: CDR1 DFQATT, CDR2 SNEGSKA (reference sequence). V dropped 2 bases and J dropped 5 bases, with 10 bases sitting between them. CDR3: CSARSTAYQPQHF. Here the CDR3 DNA reads TGCAGTGCTAGATCAACAGCCTATCAGCCCCAGCATTTT.